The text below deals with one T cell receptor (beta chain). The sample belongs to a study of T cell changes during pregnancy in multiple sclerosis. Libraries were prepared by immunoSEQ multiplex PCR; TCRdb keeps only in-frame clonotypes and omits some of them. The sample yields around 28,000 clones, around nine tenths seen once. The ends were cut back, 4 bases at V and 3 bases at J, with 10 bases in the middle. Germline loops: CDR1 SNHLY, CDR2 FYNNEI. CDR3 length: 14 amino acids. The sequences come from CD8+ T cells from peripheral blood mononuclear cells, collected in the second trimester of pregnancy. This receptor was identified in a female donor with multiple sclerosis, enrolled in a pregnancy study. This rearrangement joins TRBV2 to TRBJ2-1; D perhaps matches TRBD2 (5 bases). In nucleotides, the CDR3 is TGTGCCAGCAGTGTTCTCGGGGACTACAATGAGCAGTTCTTC. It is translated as CASSVLGDYNEQFF.